Each of the 18 T cell receptor beta chains below was sequenced from the same sample in a study of blood T cell repertoires in COVID-19. Measured with immunoSEQ multiplex PCR; TCRdb has only the in-frame clones, and not every one. In the table there are hundreds of thousands of clones, approximately 83% of which are singletons. Sequencing was done on a sample of peripheral blood. The receptor set was obtained from a man aged 35-49 years with acute or convalescent COVID-19.

The V call is TRBV7-9, the J call TRBJ2-1; D is unclear. V dropped 7 bases and J dropped 0 bases, with 19 bases sitting between them. The CDR3 length is 17 residues. Germline V lookup: CDR1 SEHNR, CDR2 FQNEAQ (reference sequence). The CDR3 DNA sequence: TGTGCCAGCACCTCCCTTGGAGCTTCTAGCTCCTACAATGAGCAGTTCTTC. This codes for CASTSLGASSSYNEQFF.

The V and J genes are TRBV7-7 and TRBJ2-5; possible D gene TRBD2, 5 bases. V lost 3 bases and J 3 bases, leaving 8 bases between the germline ends. The CDR3 has 13 residues. Germline V CDR1 and CDR2: SSHAT, FNYEAQ (reference sequence). CDR3 nucleotides: TGTGCCAGCAGCTTCACTAGGGAAGAGACCCAGTACTTC. This sequence encodes CASSFTREETQYF.

V is TRBV19 and J is TRBJ2-5; 9 bases line up with TRBD2. Germline V gene lookup returns CDR1 LNHDA and CDR2 SQIVND (reference sequence). The CDR3 consists of 19 residues. Losses at the gene ends were 2 bases for V and 4 bases for J; bases not matched to a gene: 17. The CDR3 sequence is CASSIRRASLAGESETQYF. The CDR3, as DNA: TGTGCCAGTAGTATAAGGAGGGCTTCACTAGCGGGCGAATCAGAGACCCAGTACTTC.

The CDR3 DNA is TGTGCCAGCAGCATCCCTAGCGGGGATTACAATGAGCAGTTCTTC. The encoded protein is CASSIPSGDYNEQFF. This sequence joins TRBV5-4 and TRBJ2-1; 9 nucleotides align to TRBD2. V lost 4 bases, J lost 4 bases, and 6 bases stayed unmatched. The CDR3 is 15 residues long. Per germline, CDR1 SGHNT and CDR2 YYREEE (reference sequence).

The gene calls are TRBV7-2 and TRBJ2-1; 13 bases line up with TRBD2. With V trimmed by 2 bases and J by 7 bases, 2 bases remained unmatched. Looked up from germline, CDR1 is SGHTA and CDR2 is FQGNSA. There are 15 residues in the CDR3. The CDR3 DNA is TGTGCCAGCAGCTTAAAACTAGCGGGGGGGAATGAGCAGTTCTTC. As protein: CASSLKLAGGNEQFF. The whole variable domain, remainder taken from reference TRBV7-2 and TRBJ2-1, is GAGVSQSPSNKVTEKGKDVELRCDPISGHTALYWYRQSLGQGLEFLIYFQGNSAPDKSGLPSDRFSAERTGGSVSTLTIQRTQQEDSAVYLCASSLKLAGGNEQFFGPGTRLTVL.

CDR3 region: CASSRKRAGPRDGYTF. The CDR3 coding sequence is TGTGCCAGCAGCCGGAAGAGGGCCGGGCCGAGGGATGGCTACACCTTC. This chain links TRBV7-2 with TRBJ1-2, with D unresolved. Trimming pared 5 bases from V and 6 bases from J, leaving 22 bases between. Germline CDR1 and CDR2: SGHTA and FQGNSA. The CDR3 is 16 residues long. Filled out from reference TRBV7-2 and TRBJ1-2, the complete variable domain reads GAGVSQSPSNKVTEKGKDVELRCDPISGHTALYWYRQSLGQGLEFLIYFQGNSAPDKSGLPSDRFSAERTGGSVSTLTIQRTQQEDSAVYLCASSRKRAGPRDGYTFGSGTRLTVV.

This chain connects TRBV27 to TRBJ1-2, with 7 bases identical to TRBD1. The CDR3 length is 14 residues. The V and J ends lost 3 bases and 2 bases, in that order; junction bases with no gene match: 3. Germline V lookup: CDR1 MNHEY, CDR2 SMNVEV (reference sequence). The chain's CDR3 is CASSFDRDNYGYTF. The DNA for the CDR3 is TGTGCCAGCAGTTTCGACAGGGACAACTATGGCTACACCTTC.

This rearrangement joins TRBV5-1 to TRBJ2-5, with TRBD2 as a possible D gene (5 bases). Germline assignment: CDR1 SGHRS and CDR2 YFSETQ. The CDR3 is 13 residues long. V gave up 4 bases and J gave up 5 bases, with 12 bases separating them. The CDR3 protein is CASSEGLGETQYF. CDR3 coding DNA: TGCGCCAGCAGCGAGGGATTGGGGGAGACCCAGTACTTC.

The rearrangement links TRBV11-1 to TRBJ2-1, with D possibly being TRBD1 (5 bases). The CDR3 extends over 14 amino acids. Germline lookup yields CDR1 SGHAT and CDR2 FQDESV (reference sequence). V gave up 3 bases and J gave up 5 bases, with 11 bases separating them. The CDR3 region is CASSLATAHNEQFF. The DNA of the CDR3 is TGTGCCAGCAGCTTGGCGACAGCCCACAATGAGCAGTTCTTC.

This clone was recorded a few times. V usage is TRBV7-2 and J usage is TRBJ2-5, with 10 bases that match TRBD2. Germline V gene sequence: CDR1 SGHTA, CDR2 FQGNSA. After removal of 0 bases from V and 5 bases from J, the junction contained 6 bases not matched to a gene. The CDR3 contains 16 residues. CDR3 loop: CASSLAFSGGSETQYF. The CDR3, as DNA: TGTGCCAGCAGCTTAGCATTTAGCGGGGGGTCCGAGACCCAGTACTTC.

The chain has TRBV4-2 and TRBJ1-5; 9 bases are shared with TRBD1. This CDR3 is built from 16 residues. Looked up from germline, CDR1 is LGHNA and CDR2 is YNFKEQ. Trimming at V came to 0 bases and at J to 5 bases, leaving 5 bases not matched to a gene. CDR3 sequence: CASSQDLGQGDQPQHF. In DNA form, the CDR3 reads TGTGCCAGCAGCCAAGATTTGGGACAGGGTGATCAGCCCCAGCATTTT.

There are a few counts of this clone. This chain connects TRBV3-1 (or the pseudogene TRBV3-2) to TRBJ2-7, with D tentatively TRBD2 (5 bases). The V gene's germline CDR1 is LGHDT and CDR2 YNNKEL (reference sequence). V lost 0 bases, J lost 7 bases, and 13 bases lay in between. The CDR3 covers 14 residues. CDR3 residues: CASSQDLLVAEQYF. DNA of the CDR3: TGTGCCAGCAGCCAAGATCTACTAGTGGCAGAGCAGTACTTC.

J is TRBJ1-3 and V is TRBV11-2; D is uncertain. V lost 5 bases to trimming and J lost 0 bases, with 8 bases between them. Looked up from germline, CDR1 is SGHAT and CDR2 is FQNNGV. This CDR3 has 14 residues. CDR3 amino acids: CASSQANSGNTIYF. CDR3 nucleotides: TGTGCCAGCAGCCAGGCGAACTCTGGAAACACCATATATTTT. Full variable domain (remainder filled in from reference TRBV11-2 and TRBJ1-3): EAGVAQSPRYKIIEKRQSVAFWCNPISGHATLYWYQQILGQGPKLLIQFQNNGVVDDSQLPKDRFSAERLKGVDSTLKIQPAKLEDSAVYLCASSQANSGNTIYFGEGSWLTVV.

This chain joins TRBV2 and TRBJ2-6; TRBD2 matches at 9 bases. This CDR3 comprises 15 residues. Trimming took 8 bases from V and 0 from J; bases not matched to a gene: 2. CDR1 is SNHLY and CDR2 is FYNNEI in the germline V gene. CDR3 nucleotide sequence: TGTGCCAGCGCTAGCGGGATCTCTGGGGCCAACGTCCTGACTTTC. Translating gives CASASGISGANVLTF.

This rearrangement joins TRBV11-3 to TRBJ2-1; 7 nucleotides match TRBD2. The CDR3 loop spans 15 amino acids. The V gene's germline CDR1 is SGHNT and CDR2 YENEEA. V lost 5 bases and J lost 0; bases outside the gene matches: 4. The CDR3 reads CASSEAGSSYNEQFF. CDR3 bases: TGTGCCAGCAGCGAAGCGGGGAGCTCCTACAATGAGCAGTTCTTC.

This chain connects TRBV9 to TRBJ2-5; D perhaps matches TRBD2 (6 bases). Germline lookup yields CDR1 SGDLS and CDR2 YYNGEE. The CDR3 has 15 amino acids. V lost 0 bases and J lost 1, with 10 bases in between. CDR3 in DNA: TGTGCCAGCAGCGTAGGCGGGGCAAGCCAAGAGACCCAGTACTTC. This sequence encodes CASSVGGASQETQYF.

J is TRBJ1-3 and V is TRBV18; D is possibly TRBD1 (6 bases). CDR1 is KGHSH, CDR2 LQKENI, per germline. The CDR3 loop spans 15 amino acids. Trimming removed 3 bases at V and 2 bases at J, with 11 bases between. The CDR3 coding sequence is TGTGCCAGCTCACCTGGCAGGGGAACTGGAAACACCATATATTTT. As protein: CASSPGRGTGNTIYF.

This chain links TRBV3-1 (or the pseudogene TRBV3-2) with TRBJ2-5, with 9 bases matching TRBD2. V lost 4 bases to trimming and J lost 5 bases; unmatched junction nucleotides: 5. Germline V gene data show CDR1 as LGHDT and CDR2 as YNNKEL (reference sequence). The length of the CDR3 is 14 residues. This CDR3 reads CASSLSGSAETQYF. The CDR3 DNA sequence: TGTGCCAGCAGCCTTAGCGGGAGCGCCGAGACCCAGTACTTC.